The present T cell receptor (beta chain) was sequenced within a study of spatial heterogeneity in lung cancer. Findings and limits, study-wide: In blood, ubiquitous expanded tumor TCRs appeared more at resection than follow-up.

In the case of this clonotype: What it recognizes is unknown.

TCRdb re-derived calls from the 5' RACE reads in MiXCR, one entry per CDR3 protein. The sample shows tens of thousands of distinct CDR3 sequences, under 25% of them seen only once. The CDR3 consists of 15 residues. Germline loops: CDR1 ENHRY, CDR2 SYGVKD. V lost 3 bases and J 2 bases, leaving 11 bases between the germline ends. Described time point: sample taken at primary tumor resection. Whole RNA was taken from tumor, nontumor lung or frozen PBMC; it was then sequenced unsorted. This chain connects TRBV10-3 to TRBJ1-3; D is ambiguous. The clonotype comes from a male donor with early-stage non-small cell lung cancer. The material sequenced was PBMCs, taken at surgery. CDR3 in amino acids: CAISEGLAAGNTIYF. CDR3 bases: TGTGCCATCAGTGAAGGATTAGCAGCTGGAAACACCATATATTTT.